Presented here are 23 T cell receptor beta chains from one specimen sequenced in a study of T cell responses to AZD1222 COVID-19 vaccine (dated by TCRdb to the early 2020s). The receptor library was made with the immunoSEQ multiplex PCR assay. In TCRdb, the immuneACCESS table is reduced to in-frame sequences with V and J assigned. These tables do not hold every clone; where another copy was compared, an unresolved V gene accounts for under half, and the others remain unexplained. Across this sample there are more than 120,000 clones, with roughly nine tenths seen only once. Of the sample, about a tenth falls within the top ten clones. Sample time point, as interpreted from the label and publication: about 28 days (+/-7) after the second vaccine dose. This material consisted of peripheral blood, taken 28 days after the second AZD1222 dose. These receptors were obtained from an adult who received the AZD1222 COVID-19 vaccine.

As regards this clone: Other DNA sequences in this sample translate to the same CDR3. This sequence joins TRBV5-1 and TRBJ2-7; tentative D call: TRBD2 (5 bases). Germline CDR1 is SGHRS and CDR2 is YFSETQ. The length of the CDR3 is 14 residues. Trimming took off 1 base at V and 1 base at J, with 9 bases between the two ends. For the CDR3, the DNA is TGCGCCAGCAGCTTGAGTGGACTTTCCTACGAGCAGTACTTC. Translation: CASSLSGLSYEQYF. The full variable domain, completed using reference TRBV5-1 and TRBJ2-7, is KAGVTQTPRYLIKTRGQQVTLSCSPISGHRSVSWYQQTPGQGLQFLFEYFSETQRNKGNFPGRFSGRQFSNSRSEMNVSTLELGDSALYLCASSLSGLSYEQYFGPGTRLTVT.

The chain is built from TRBV10-1 and TRBJ2-3, with D perhaps TRBD2 (5 bases). The CDR3 spans 13 residues. Looked up from germline, CDR1 is WNHNN and CDR2 is SYGVQD (reference sequence). The ends were cut back, 7 bases at V and 4 bases at J, with 12 bases in the middle. The CDR3 coding sequence is TGCGCCAGCATGAGCGGAAGTTCAGATACGCAGTATTTT. This encodes CASMSGSSDTQYF.

V and J are TRBV19 and TRBJ2-3; 14 positions agree with TRBD2. Germline values: CDR1 LNHDA, CDR2 SQIVND (reference sequence). This CDR3 region has 16 residues. V shed 5 bases and J 9 bases; nucleotides not matched to a gene: 10. The CDR3 DNA is TGTGCCAGTAGTCCGAGACTAGCGGGGGGGTCAGGGACGCAGTATTTT. This codes for CASSPRLAGGSGTQYF.

Only one count was recorded for this clone. V gene TRBV6-5 combines with J gene TRBJ2-7; 7 bases fit TRBD1. This CDR3 spans 14 amino acids. Germline-derived CDR1 and CDR2 are MNHEY and SVGAGI. The V segment lost 6 bases and the J segment 3 bases; nucleotides outside the gene matches: 8. CDR3 in DNA: TGTGCCAGCAGCCCGGGACAGAGGGGCTACGAGCAGTACGTC. It specifies CASSPGQRGYEQYV.

This clone has just one count. V gene TRBV7-9 combines with J gene TRBJ1-4; TRBD1 matches at 8 bases. V was pared by 2 bases and J by 1 base, with 6 bases of the junction left unmatched. The CDR3 loop spans 17 amino acids. CDR1 is SEHNR and CDR2 is FQNEAQ in the germline V gene (reference sequence). The CDR3 bases are TGTGCCAGCAGCTTACTCAGGGGGCGAGGAACTAATGAAAAACTGTTTTTT. Residues: CASSLLRGRGTNEKLFF.

J is TRBJ1-1 and V is TRBV4-3, with D uncertain. The CDR3 sequence is 14 residues long. V lost 0 bases to trimming and J lost 3 bases, with 8 bases between them. Germline V gene lookup returns CDR1 LGHNA and CDR2 YSLEER. The CDR3 protein is CASSQDIVDTEAFF. The CDR3, as DNA: TGCGCCAGCAGCCAAGATATCGTAGACACTGAAGCTTTCTTT.

V and J are TRBV7-2 and TRBJ1-2; D may be TRBD1 (6 bases). CDR1 and CDR2 from the germline V gene are SGHTA and FQGNSA. There are 13 residues in the CDR3. Trimming pared 4 bases from V and 7 bases from J, leaving 13 bases between. In nucleotides, the CDR3 is TGTGCCAGCAGCTCAGCAGGGGCCAGTGGCTACACCTTC. The encoded protein is CASSSAGASGYTF.

J is TRBJ1-1 and V is TRBV7-8; 8 bases match TRBD1. Germline V gene lookup returns CDR1 SGHVS and CDR2 FQNEAQ. V lost 5 bases, J lost 6 bases, and 8 bases stayed unmatched. The CDR3 contains 14 residues. The CDR3, as DNA: TGTGCCAGCAGCGCGACAGGGGATAGGGCTGAAGCTTTCTTT. This sequence encodes CASSATGDRAEAFF. The variable domain in full, with the rest retrieved from reference TRBV7-8 and TRBJ1-1, is GAGVSQSPRYKVAKRGQDVALRCDPISGHVSLFWYQQALGQGPEFLTYFQNEAQLDKSGLPSDRFFAERPEGSVSTLKIQRTQQEDSAVYLCASSATGDRAEAFFGQGTRLTVV.

V usage is TRBV7-9 and J usage is TRBJ1-4; D is unclear. The CDR3 runs to 13 residues. Looked up from germline, CDR1 is SEHNR and CDR2 is FQNEAQ (reference sequence). The germline V and J ends were trimmed by 5 bases and 8 bases, with 12 bases remaining between them. The CDR3 loop is CASSPGYGEKLFF. The CDR3 DNA is TGTGCCAGCAGCCCCGGGTATGGCGAAAAACTGTTTTTT. Using reference TRBV7-9 and TRBJ1-4 for the parts outside the CDR3, the full variable domain is DTGVSQNPRHKITKRGQNVTFRCDPISEHNRLYWYRQTLGQGPEFLTYFQNEAQLEKSRLLSDRFSAERPKGSFSTLEIQRTEQGDSAMYLCASSPGYGEKLFFGSGTQLSVL.

V and J are TRBV18 and TRBJ2-1, with D perhaps TRBD2 (6 bases). Trimming cost V 3 bases and J 6 bases, with 12 bases left between them. The germline V gene has CDR1 KGHSH and CDR2 LQKENI. The CDR3 covers 14 residues. This chain's CDR3 is CASSPRLAPNEQFF. In DNA, the CDR3 is TGTGCCAGCTCACCTCGGCTAGCGCCCAATGAGCAGTTCTTC. Drawing the rest from reference TRBV18 and TRBJ2-1, the complete variable domain is NAGVMQNPRHLVRRRGQEARLRCSPMKGHSHVYWYRQLPEEGLKFMVYLQKENIIDESGMPKERFSAEFPKEGPSILRIQQVVRGDSAAYFCASSPRLAPNEQFFGPGTRLTVL.

The V call is TRBV18, the J call TRBJ1-1, with D unresolved. The CDR3 length is 13 residues. Germline V gives CDR1 KGHSH, CDR2 LQKENI. Trimming took off 3 bases at V and 5 bases at J, with 10 bases between the two ends. The CDR3 loop reads CASSPVRGTEAFF. CDR3 DNA: TGTGCCAGCTCACCCGTAAGAGGGACTGAAGCTTTCTTT.

This chain connects TRBV11-2 to TRBJ2-7; D is undetermined. Trimming left V 7 bases short and J 2 bases short, with 15 bases between. This CDR3 spans 14 amino acids. Germline V gene sequence: CDR1 SGHAT, CDR2 FQNNGV. CDR3 sequence reads: CASTPPGGPYEQYF. CDR3 nucleotide sequence: TGTGCCAGCACCCCCCCGGGCGGCCCCTACGAGCAGTACTTC.

The table lists this clone with a count of one. The chain employs TRBV14 and TRBJ1-1, with 8 positions matching TRBD1. The CDR3 spans 14 residues. Germline V lookup: CDR1 SGHDN, CDR2 FVKESK. V was pared by 1 base and J by 5 bases, with 3 bases of the junction left unmatched. The CDR3 sequence: CASSQVTGGTEAFF. CDR3 in DNA: TGTGCCAGCAGCCAAGTTACAGGGGGAACTGAAGCTTTCTTT.

The chain has TRBV10-3 and TRBJ2-7; D possibly matches TRBD1 or TRBD2 (5 bases each). V lost 8 bases and J 3 bases, leaving 8 bases between the germline ends. This CDR3 has 11 residues. Germline values: CDR1 ENHRY, CDR2 SYGVKD. Written as DNA, the CDR3 is TGTGCCATCGGTGGGGGCTACGAGCAGTACTTC. Translated: CAIGGGYEQYF.

This rearrangement joins TRBV6-5 to TRBJ1-6; no clear D. There are 15 residues in the CDR3. Trimming cost V 4 bases and J 4 bases, with 11 bases left between them. Germline-derived CDR1 and CDR2 are MNHEY and SVGAGI. CDR3 loop: CASSFGRGYNSPLHF. In nucleotides, the CDR3 is TGTGCCAGCAGTTTCGGTAGAGGGTATAATTCACCCCTCCACTTT.

The chain uses TRBV28 and TRBJ2-3; 12 bases line up with TRBD2. Germline V lookup: CDR1 MDHEN, CDR2 SYDVKM. The V gene end was trimmed by 3 bases and the J gene end by 2 bases; junction bases not matched to a gene: 9. The length of the CDR3 is 18 residues. The CDR3, as DNA: TGTGCCAGCAGTTTTAGGCCTAGCGGGGGGGCTGACACAGATACGCAGTATTTT. Translation: CASSFRPSGGADTDTQYF.

The J gene is TRBJ1-2, the V gene TRBV5-1; D call uncertain. The length of the CDR3 is 14 residues. Trimming cost V 5 bases and J 5 bases, with 16 bases left between them. Per germline, CDR1 SGHRS and CDR2 YFSETQ. Here the CDR3 DNA reads TGCGCCAGCAGTTCGGGAGGGCGGGCGTATGGCTACACCTTC. Translating it yields CASSSGGRAYGYTF.

This rearrangement joins TRBV4-2 to TRBJ2-4, with D possibly being TRBD1 or TRBD2 (5 bases each). V was shortened by 4 bases and J by 4 bases, with 17 bases between the two germline ends. The CDR3 covers 16 residues. The germline V gene has CDR1 LGHNA and CDR2 YNFKEQ. CDR3 amino acids: CASSRVEGDPKNIQYF. As DNA, the CDR3 is TGTGCCAGCAGCCGGGTTGAAGGGGACCCAAAAAACATTCAGTACTTC.

The chain is built from TRBV7-2 and TRBJ2-1; TRBD1 might be the D (6 bases). V was clipped by 3 bases and J by 5 bases, with 17 bases between them. This CDR3 contains 16 residues. Germline values: CDR1 SGHTA, CDR2 FQGNSA. The CDR3 loop reads CASSFPLSRTDNEQFF. Written as DNA, the CDR3 is TGTGCCAGCAGCTTCCCCCTGTCACGGACAGACAATGAGCAGTTCTTC.

About this clone: The junction departs from germline at one end; a sequencing error may be responsible. V is TRBV5-4 and J is TRBJ1-2; 7 bases align to TRBD1. CDR3 length: 13 residues. The germline V gene has CDR1 SGHNT and CDR2 YYREEE (reference sequence). CDR3 in amino acids: CASSLEPIDRAPF. CDR3 bases: TGTGCCAGCAGCTTGGAGCCAATAGACAGGGCCCCATTC.

This chain uses TRBV6-2 or TRBV6-3 with TRBJ1-4; tentative D call: TRBD1 (5 bases). The germline CDR1 and CDR2 sequences are MNHEY and SVGEGT. The CDR3 runs to 14 residues. Trimming stripped 2 bases from V and 8 bases from J, with 12 bases between. The CDR3 region is CASSYGQGGEKLFF. The CDR3 nucleotides read TGTGCCAGCAGTTACGGTCAGGGCGGCGAAAAACTGTTTTTT.

J is TRBJ1-3 and V is TRBV28, with D possibly TRBD1 on 6 matching bases. The germline CDR1 and CDR2 sequences are MDHEN and SYDVKM. With 5 bases removed from V and 0 bases from J, the gap between germline ends came to 14 bases. The CDR3 has 16 residues. The CDR3 sequence is CASSPHDRTSGNTIYF. In DNA, the CDR3 is TGTGCCAGCAGTCCTCATGACAGGACCTCTGGAAACACCATATATTTT.

The chain has TRBV5-6 and TRBJ1-2; the match to TRBD1 covers 9 bases. CDR3 length equals 15 residues. The germline gives CDR1 SGHDT, CDR2 YYEEEE. Trimming at V came to 0 bases and at J to 7 bases, leaving 7 bases not matched to a gene. This chain's CDR3 is CASSLEGQGFPGYTF. The CDR3 region has the DNA TGTGCCAGCAGCTTGGAGGGACAGGGCTTCCCTGGCTACACCTTC.